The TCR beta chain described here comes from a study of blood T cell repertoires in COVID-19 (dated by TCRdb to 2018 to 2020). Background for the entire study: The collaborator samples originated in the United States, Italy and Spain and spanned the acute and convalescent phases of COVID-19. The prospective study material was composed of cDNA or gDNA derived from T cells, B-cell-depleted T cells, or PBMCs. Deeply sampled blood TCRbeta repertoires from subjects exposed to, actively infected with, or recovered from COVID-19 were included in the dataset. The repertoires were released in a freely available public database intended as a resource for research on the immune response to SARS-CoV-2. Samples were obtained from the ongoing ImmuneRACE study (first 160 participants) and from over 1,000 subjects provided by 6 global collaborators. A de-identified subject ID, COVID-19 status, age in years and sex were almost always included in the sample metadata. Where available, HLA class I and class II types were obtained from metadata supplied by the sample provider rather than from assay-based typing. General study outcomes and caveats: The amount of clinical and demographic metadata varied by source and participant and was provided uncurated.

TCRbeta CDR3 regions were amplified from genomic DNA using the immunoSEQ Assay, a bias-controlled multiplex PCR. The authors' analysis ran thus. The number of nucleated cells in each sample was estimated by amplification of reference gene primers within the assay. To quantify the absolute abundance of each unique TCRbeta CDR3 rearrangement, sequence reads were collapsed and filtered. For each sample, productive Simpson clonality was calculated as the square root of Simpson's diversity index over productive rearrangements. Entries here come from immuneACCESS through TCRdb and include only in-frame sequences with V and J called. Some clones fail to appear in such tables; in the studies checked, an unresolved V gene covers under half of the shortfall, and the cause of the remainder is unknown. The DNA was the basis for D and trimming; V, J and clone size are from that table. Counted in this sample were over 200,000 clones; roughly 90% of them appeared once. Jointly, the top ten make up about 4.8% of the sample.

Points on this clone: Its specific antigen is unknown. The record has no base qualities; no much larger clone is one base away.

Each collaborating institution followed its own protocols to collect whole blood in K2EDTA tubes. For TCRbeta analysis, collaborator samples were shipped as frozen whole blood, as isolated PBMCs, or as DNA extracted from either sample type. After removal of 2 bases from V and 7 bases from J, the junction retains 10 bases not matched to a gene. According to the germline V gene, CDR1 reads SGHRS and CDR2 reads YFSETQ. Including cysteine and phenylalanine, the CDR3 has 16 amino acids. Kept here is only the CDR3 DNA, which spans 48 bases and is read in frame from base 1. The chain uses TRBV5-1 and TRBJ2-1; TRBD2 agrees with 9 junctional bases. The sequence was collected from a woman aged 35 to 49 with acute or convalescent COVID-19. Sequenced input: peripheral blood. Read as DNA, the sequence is TGCGCCAGCAGCTTCCTTGCGGGGGGGCCCGGGAATGAGCAGTTCTTC. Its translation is CASSFLAGGPGNEQFF.